The present entry profiles one T cell receptor (beta chain) with its context. Its specificity is unknown. The data derive from a study of T cells in localized non-small cell lung cancer. Study observations and caveats: Of the top 100 tumor clones, median approximately 60 were in adjacent lung, about 30 among its top 100.

Trimming stripped 4 bases from V and 6 bases from J, with 9 bases between. Germline V gene lookup returns CDR1 SGHNT and CDR2 YENEEA. The CDR3 is 12 amino acids. Data came from immunoSEQ multiplex PCR; TCRdb stores just in-frame clones and leaves some out. The table includes some 27,000 clones, about 90% detected once. The specimen comprised peripheral blood, sampled before any cancer treatment. This receptor was identified in a woman between 18 and 50 years old with stage I lung adenocarcinoma. J is TRBJ1-1 and V is TRBV11-3, with D hard to call. As DNA, the CDR3 is TGTGCCAGCAGCTCCCAAGAGTCTGAAGCTTTCTTT. Its translation is CASSSQESEAFF.